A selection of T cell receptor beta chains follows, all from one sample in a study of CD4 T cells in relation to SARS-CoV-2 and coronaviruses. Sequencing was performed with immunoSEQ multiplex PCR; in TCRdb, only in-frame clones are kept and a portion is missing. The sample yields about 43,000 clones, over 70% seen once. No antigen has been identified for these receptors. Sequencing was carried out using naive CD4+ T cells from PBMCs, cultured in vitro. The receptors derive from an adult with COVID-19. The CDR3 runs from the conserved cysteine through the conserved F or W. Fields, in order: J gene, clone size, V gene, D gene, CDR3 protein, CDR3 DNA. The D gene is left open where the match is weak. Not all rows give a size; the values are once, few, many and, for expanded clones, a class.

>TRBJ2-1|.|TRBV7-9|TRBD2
CASSLLAGGPVEGPNEQFF
TGTGCCAGCAGCCTTCTAGCGGGAGGGCCTGTGGAAGGGCCCAATGAGCAGTTCTTC
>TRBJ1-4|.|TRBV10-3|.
CAIRDSENEKLFF
TGTGCCATCAGGGACAGCGAAAATGAAAAACTGTTTTTT
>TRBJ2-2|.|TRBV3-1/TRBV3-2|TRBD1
CASSQGHRTGNTGELFF
TGTGCCAGCAGCCAAGGACATCGGACAGGAAACACCGGGGAGCTGTTTTTT
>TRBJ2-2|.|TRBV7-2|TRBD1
CASSSLGGQVKNTGELFF
TGTGCCAGCAGCTCTTTAGGTGGACAGGTGAAGAACACCGGGGAGCTGTTTTTT
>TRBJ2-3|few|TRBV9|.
CASSVVGTADTQYF
TGTGCCAGCAGCGTAGTGGGGACGGCAGATACGCAGTATTTT
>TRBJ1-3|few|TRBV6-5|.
CASSSERASGNTIYF
TGTGCCAGCAGTTCTGAAAGGGCGTCTGGAAACACCATATATTTT
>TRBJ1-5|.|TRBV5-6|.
CASSFGGNQPQHF
TGTGCCAGCAGCTTCGGCGGAAATCAGCCCCAGCATTTT
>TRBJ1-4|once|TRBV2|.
CASSLQTRAEKLFF
TGTGCCAGCTCACTACAGACCCGAGCAGAAAAACTGTTTTTT
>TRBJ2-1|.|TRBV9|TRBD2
CASSVVWSSGRNEQFF
TGTGCCAGCAGCGTAGTATGGTCTAGCGGGAGAAATGAGCAGTTCTTC
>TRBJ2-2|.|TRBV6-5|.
CASMAGLANTGELFF
TGTGCCAGCATGGCGGGACTTGCGAACACCGGGGAGCTGTTTTTT
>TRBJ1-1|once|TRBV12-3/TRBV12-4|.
CASSPTGNTEAFF
TGTGCCAGCAGTCCAACAGGGAACACTGAAGCTTTCTTT
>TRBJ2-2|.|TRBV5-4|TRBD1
CASSPGQGVDAGELFF
TGTGCCAGCAGCCCGGGACAGGGTGTCGACGCCGGGGAGCTGTTTTTT
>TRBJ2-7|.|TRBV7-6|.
CASSYQGPFYEQYF
TGTGCCAGCAGCTACCAGGGGCCGTTCTACGAGCAGTACTTC
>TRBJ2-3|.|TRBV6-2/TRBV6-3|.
CASSYTEVAQYF
TGTGCCAGCAGTTACACCGAGGTAGCACAGTATTTT
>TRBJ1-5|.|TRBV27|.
CASSTGFGVSNQPQHF
TGTGCCAGCAGTACAGGGTTCGGGGTGAGCAATCAGCCCCAGCATTTT
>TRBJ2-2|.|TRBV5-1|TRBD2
CASSLGSGANTGELFF
TGCGCCAGCAGCTTGGGAAGCGGGGCGAACACCGGGGAGCTGTTTTTT
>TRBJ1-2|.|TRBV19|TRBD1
CASKRTGIDDGYTF
TGTGCCAGTAAACGGACAGGGATTGACGATGGCTACACCTTC
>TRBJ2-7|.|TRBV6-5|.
CASRDKTGAAYEQYF
TGTGCCAGCAGAGATAAGACAGGAGCCGCATACGAGCAGTACTTC
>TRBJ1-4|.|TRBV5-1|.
CASSFGQGTTNEKLFF
TGCGCCAGCAGCTTCGGACAAGGCACAACTAATGAAAAACTGTTTTTT
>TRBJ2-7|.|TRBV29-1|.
CSVWENEQYF
TGCAGCGTTTGGGAGAACGAGCAGTACTTC
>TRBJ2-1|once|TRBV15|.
CATSGWGARTDLNEQFF
TGTGCCACCAGCGGGTGGGGAGCCAGGACCGACCTTAATGAGCAGTTCTTC
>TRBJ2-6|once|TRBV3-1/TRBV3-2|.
CASSQVLGTPANVLTF
TGTGCCAGCAGCCAAGTACTAGGGACTCCAGCCAACGTCCTGACTTTC
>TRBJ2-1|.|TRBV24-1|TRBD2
CATSAPTSGRGYNEQFF
TGTGCCACCAGTGCCCCGACTAGCGGGAGAGGTTACAATGAGCAGTTCTTC
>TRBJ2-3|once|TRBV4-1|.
CASSQDSDTQYF
TGCGCCAGCAGCCAAGACTCAGATACGCAGTATTTT
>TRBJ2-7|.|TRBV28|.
CASSPGIYEQYF
TGTGCCAGCAGCCCAGGGATCTACGAGCAGTACTTC
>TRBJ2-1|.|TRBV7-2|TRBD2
CASSLAGLADNEQFF
TGTGCCAGCAGCTTAGCGGGGCTAGCGGACAATGAGCAGTTCTTC
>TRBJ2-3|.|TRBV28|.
CASSLRTVGTGADTQYF
TGTGCCAGCAGTCTTCGAACCGTTGGGACGGGGGCAGATACGCAGTATTTT
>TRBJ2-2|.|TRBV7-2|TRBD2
CASSPDLAGSGGELFF
TGTGCCAGCAGCCCGGACCTAGCGGGAAGCGGCGGGGAGCTGTTTTTT